Shown below are 13 T cell receptor beta chains from a single sample sequenced in a study of OX40 agonist ivuxolimab in advanced cancers. Here immunoSEQ multiplex PCR was the method, and the copy in TCRdb shows in-frame clones only, minus some. The sample contains some 40,000 clones, approximately 80% of which appear only once. The material sequenced was CD4+ or CD8+ T cells sorted from blood, taken in a trial of the OX40 agonist ivuxolimab. These receptors all come from an adult with an advanced solid tumor such as melanoma, head and neck, liver or kidney cancer.

V usage is TRBV29-1 and J usage is TRBJ1-2; 9 nucleotides align to TRBD1. The CDR3 is 14 amino acids. In germline, CDR1 is SQVTM, CDR2 ANQGSEA. V gave up 6 bases and J gave up 6 bases; unmatched junction bases: 11. CDR3 protein: CSVDLGTGWNGYTF. CDR3 sequence (DNA): TGCAGCGTAGACCTCGGGACAGGGTGGAATGGCTACACCTTC. Full variable domain (outside the CDR3, taken from reference TRBV29-1 and TRBJ1-2): SAVISQKPSRDICQRGTSLTIQCQVDSQVTMMFWYRQQPGQSLTLIATANQGSEATYESGFVIDKFPISRPNLTFSTLTVSNMSPEDSSIYLCSVDLGTGWNGYTFGSGTRLTVV.

This rearrangement joins TRBV10-3 to TRBJ1-1; no clear D. Germline-derived CDR1 and CDR2 are ENHRY and SYGVKD. Deletions cut 0 bases from V and 4 bases from J, with 3 bases between. This CDR3 has 12 residues. This CDR3 is CAISESITEAFF. For the CDR3, the DNA is TGTGCCATCAGTGAGTCGATCACTGAAGCTTTCTTT.

The J gene is TRBJ2-2, the V gene TRBV6-1, with D unresolved. CDR1 MNHNS and CDR2 SASEGT come from the germline V gene. V was cut by 6 bases and J by 5 bases, with 10 bases left in between. The CDR3 length is 13 residues. Written as DNA, the CDR3 is TGTGCCAGCAGCTTCGTCAGGACCGGGGAGCTGTTTTTT. It encodes CASSFVRTGELFF.

The CDR3 nucleotides are TGTGCCAGCAGCTTAGGGTTCTCTGGAAACACCATATATTTT. Translated: CASSLGFSGNTIYF. V is TRBV11-2 and J is TRBJ1-3; no clear D. V lost 1 base to trimming and J lost 0 bases, with 4 bases between them. The CDR3 spans 14 residues. Germline loops: CDR1 SGHAT, CDR2 FQNNGV. Combining the CDR3 with reference TRBV11-2 and TRBJ1-3 gives the whole variable domain EAGVAQSPRYKIIEKRQSVAFWCNPISGHATLYWYQQILGQGPKLLIQFQNNGVVDDSQLPKDRFSAERLKGVDSTLKIQPAKLEDSAVYLCASSLGFSGNTIYFGEGSWLTVV.

The V call is TRBV20-1, the J call TRBJ2-1; D remains unclear. CDR3 length equals 11 residues. Germline CDR1 reads DFQATT; CDR2 reads SNEGSKA (reference sequence). The CDR3 coding sequence is TGCAGCTTCGACGATTACAATGAGCAGTTCTTC. As protein: CSFDDYNEQFF.

V and J are TRBV28 and TRBJ2-5; 9 bases map to TRBD1. Matching the DNA end better, TRBJ2-7 makes the J call doubtful. The CDR3 totals 15 residues. Per the germline V gene, CDR1 is MDHEN and CDR2 is SYDVKM. This CDR3 reads CASRSPGTGTYEQYF. CDR3 nucleotides: TGTGCCAGCAGGTCTCCCGGGACAGGGACCTACGAGCAGTACTTC.

This rearrangement joins TRBV6-6 to TRBJ2-7; maybe TRBD2 (6 bases). Germline V gene data show CDR1 as MNHNY and CDR2 as SVGAGI (reference sequence). V was trimmed by 2 bases and J by 0 bases, leaving 11 bases between them. This CDR3 is 15 amino acids long. As DNA, the CDR3 is TGTGCCAGCAGTTACCTAGCGCCCGACTCCTACGAGCAGTACTTC. Translating it yields CASSYLAPDSYEQYF.

The rearrangement links TRBV30 to TRBJ1-2, with TRBD1 as a possible D gene (5 bases). The CDR3 runs 17 residues. The V end lost 3 bases, the J end lost 0 bases, and 20 bases lay between the germline ends. Germline V gene data show CDR1 as GTSNPN and CDR2 as SVGIG (reference sequence). This CDR3 is CAWRAHIRTRPNYGYTF. As DNA, the CDR3 is TGTGCCTGGAGAGCTCATATTCGGACAAGGCCTAACTATGGCTACACCTTC. Drawing the rest from reference TRBV30 and TRBJ1-2, the complete variable domain is SQTIHQWPATLVQPVGSPLSLECTVEGTSNPNLYWYRQAAGRGLQLLFYSVGIGQISSEVPQNLSASRPQDRQFILSSKKLLLSDSGFYLCAWRAHIRTRPNYGYTFGSGTRLTVV.

The rearrangement links TRBV5-4 to TRBJ2-7; TRBD1 agrees at 10 bases. Germline V gene data show CDR1 as SGHNT and CDR2 as YYREEE (reference sequence). J was trimmed by 3 bases and V by 4 bases; bases with no gene match: 7. The CDR3 consists of 15 residues. The CDR3 is CASSPTRDRGYEQYF. The CDR3 DNA sequence: TGTGCCAGCAGCCCAACCCGGGACAGGGGCTACGAGCAGTACTTC.

The rearrangement joins TRBV4-1 to TRBJ2-1; TRBD2 matches 8 bases. Germline V gives CDR1 MGHRA, CDR2 YSYEKL. V trimming: 3 bases; J trimming: 3 bases; junction bases outside the gene matches: 7. The CDR3 length is 16 residues. The CDR3 coding sequence is TGCGCCAGCAGCCATGAGAGCGGGGGTAGCTACAATGAGCAGTTCTTC. Protein sequence: CASSHESGGSYNEQFF.

V and J are TRBV7-9 and TRBJ1-1; no clear D gene. Germline V gene sequence: CDR1 SEHNR, CDR2 FQNEAQ (reference sequence). The CDR3 has 13 residues. The V end was cut by 3 bases, the J end by 1 base, with 6 bases between. CDR3 in amino acids: CASSLNGNTEAFF. In nucleotides, the CDR3 is TGTGCCAGCAGCTTGAACGGGAACACTGAAGCTTTCTTT.

The gene calls are TRBV2 and TRBJ1-5; possible D gene TRBD1, 5 bases. CDR1 SNHLY and CDR2 FYNNEI come from the germline V gene. The V gene lost 3 bases and the J gene lost 4 bases, with 7 bases spanning the gap. The CDR3 is 13 amino acids. CDR3 sequence: CASSDGGNQPQHF. Here the CDR3 DNA reads TGTGCCAGCAGTGATGGGGGGAATCAGCCCCAGCATTTT. Together with reference TRBV2 and TRBJ1-5, the CDR3 gives the full variable domain: EPEVTQTPSHQVTQMGQEVILRCVPISNHLYFYWYRQILGQKVEFLVSFYNNEISEKSEIFDDQFSVERPDGSNFTLKIRSTKLEDSAMYFCASSDGGNQPQHFGDGTRLSIL.

The V call is TRBV6-6, the J call TRBJ2-3, with 11 bases identical to TRBD2. The J segment lost 1 base and the V segment lost 5 bases, leaving 2 bases of the junction unmatched. The CDR3 runs to 15 residues. Per the germline V gene, CDR1 is MNHNY and CDR2 is SVGAGI (reference sequence). CDR3 residues: CASSATSGGTDTQYF. As DNA, the CDR3 is TGTGCCAGCAGTGCGACTAGCGGGGGCACAGATACGCAGTATTTT.